Below are 26 T cell receptor beta chains sequenced from a single sample in a study of blood T cell repertoires in COVID-19. Here immunoSEQ multiplex PCR was the method, and the copy in TCRdb shows in-frame clones only, minus some. The repertoire holds about 87,000 clones, with 70% to 90% as singletons. Sequencing was performed on peripheral blood. These receptors were obtained from a man between 35 and 55 years old with acute or convalescent COVID-19.

The chain is built from TRBV7-9 and TRBJ2-1; possibly TRBD2 for D (6 bases). With 6 bases removed from V and 3 bases from J, the gap between germline ends came to 15 bases. This CDR3 has 15 amino acids. CDR1 and CDR2 (germline): SEHNR, FQNEAQ (reference sequence). This chain's CDR3 is CASSRRGTGYNEQFF. CDR3 sequence (DNA): TGTGCCAGCAGTCGTCGGGGGACCGGCTACAATGAGCAGTTCTTC.

The gene calls are TRBV7-2 and TRBJ2-5; perhaps TRBD2 as D (6 bases). The CDR3 consists of 15 residues. From germline, CDR1 is SGHTA and CDR2 FQGNSA. The ends were cut back, 6 bases at V and 3 bases at J, with 17 bases in the middle. The CDR3 nucleotides are TGTGCCAGCAGTTCTGGGGGGACGTACAAAGAGACCCAGTACTTC. This sequence encodes CASSSGGTYKETQYF.

The chain has TRBV5-1 and TRBJ1-2; D might be TRBD1 (6 bases). The CDR3 consists of 16 residues. Germline-derived CDR1 and CDR2 are SGHRS and YFSETQ. Trimming took 4 bases from V and 3 from J, leaving 19 bases between them. CDR3 amino acids: CASSTNFGQIHYGYTF. In DNA, the CDR3 is TGCGCCAGCAGCACCAACTTCGGACAGATCCACTATGGCTACACCTTC. The variable domain in full, completed from reference TRBV5-1 and TRBJ1-2, reads KAGVTQTPRYLIKTRGQQVTLSCSPISGHRSVSWYQQTPGQGLQFLFEYFSETQRNKGNFPGRFSGRQFSNSRSEMNVSTLELGDSALYLCASSTNFGQIHYGYTFGSGTRLTVV.

The genes are TRBV5-1 and TRBJ1-1; 7 nucleotides line up with TRBD1. Germline CDR1 is SGHRS and CDR2 is YFSETQ. Trimming cost V 2 bases and J 8 bases; bases outside gene matches: 9. The CDR3 totals 14 residues. The CDR3 sequence is CASSLQTGSREAFF. In nucleotides, the CDR3 is TGCGCCAGCAGCTTACAGACAGGGAGTAGGGAAGCTTTCTTT. The full variable domain, with the rest looked up from reference TRBV5-1 and TRBJ1-1, is KAGVTQTPRYLIKTRGQQVTLSCSPISGHRSVSWYQQTPGQGLQFLFEYFSETQRNKGNFPGRFSGRQFSNSRSEMNVSTLELGDSALYLCASSLQTGSREAFFGQGTRLTVV.

The CDR3 DNA is TGTGCCAGTAGTTCCGGTGCCTCTGGGGCCAACGTCCTGACTTTC. This encodes CASSSGASGANVLTF. This chain uses TRBV19 with TRBJ2-6, with unresolved D. V lost 5 bases, J lost 0 bases, and 8 bases lay in between. Germline values: CDR1 LNHDA, CDR2 SQIVND (reference sequence). The CDR3 is 15 amino acids. The whole variable domain, filled in from reference TRBV19 and TRBJ2-6, reads DGGITQSPKYLFRKEGQNVTLSCEQNLNHDAMYWYRQDPGQGLRLIYYSQIVNDFQKGDIAEGYSVSREKKESFPLTVTSAQKNPTAFYLCASSSGASGANVLTFGAGSRLTVL.

The chain links TRBV11-3 to TRBJ2-1; 11 positions match TRBD2. J was trimmed by 6 bases and V by 5 bases; bases with no gene match: 6. The CDR3 contains 15 residues. Germline CDR1 is SGHNT and CDR2 is YENEEA. CDR3 residues: CASSQTSGGPNEQFF. Written as DNA, the CDR3 is TGTGCCAGCAGCCAAACTAGCGGGGGCCCCAATGAGCAGTTCTTC.

The rearrangement uses TRBV24-1 and TRBJ2-1; TRBD2 aligns across 8 bases. The CDR3 contains 16 residues. V shed 3 bases and J 1 base; nucleotides not matched to a gene: 4. From germline, CDR1 is KGHDR and CDR2 SFDVKD. The CDR3 region has the DNA TGTGCCACCAGTGATCCAGCGGGAGCATCCTACAATGAGCAGTTCTTC. The encoded protein is CATSDPAGASYNEQFF.

The V call is TRBV10-3, the J call TRBJ1-2; 7 bases align to TRBD1. Germline V gene lookup returns CDR1 ENHRY and CDR2 SYGVKD. Trimming removed 6 bases from V and 0 bases from J; junction bases left unmatched: 4. The CDR3 loop spans 14 amino acids. CDR3 nucleotides: TGTGCCATCAGCGCGGGACAGACTAACTATGGCTACACCTTC. This translates into CAISAGQTNYGYTF.

This chain links TRBV7-9 with TRBJ2-1; 7 nucleotides line up with TRBD2. CDR3 length: 15 amino acids. The germline gives CDR1 SEHNR, CDR2 FQNEAQ (reference sequence). Trimming cost V 2 bases and J 1 base; bases outside gene matches: 2. CDR3 protein: CASSLNGGSYNEQFF. The CDR3 nucleotides read TGTGCCAGCAGCTTAAACGGGGGGTCCTACAATGAGCAGTTCTTC.

This clone was observed a single time. CDR3 DNA: TGTGCCAGCAGCCAGGGCTATGGACAGGGAGGCGAAGCTTTCTTT. The encoded protein is CASSQGYGQGGEAFF. V and J are TRBV4-2 and TRBJ1-1; 8 bases agree with TRBD1. CDR3 size: 15 residues. The V gene's germline CDR1 is LGHNA and CDR2 YNFKEQ. J was trimmed by 8 bases and V by 3 bases; bases with no gene match: 11.

The chain is built from TRBV5-6 and TRBJ2-3; 9 positions agree with TRBD1. Looked up from germline, CDR1 is SGHDT and CDR2 is YYEEEE. The CDR3 has 13 amino acids. V gave up 3 bases and J gave up 6 bases; unmatched junction bases: 2. CDR3 bases: TGTGCCAGCAGCTGGGACAGGGCCGATACGCAGTATTTT. It specifies CASSWDRADTQYF.

The rearrangement links TRBV12-5 to TRBJ2-7; maybe TRBD2 (6 bases). The V and J ends lost 6 bases and 3 bases respectively, with 9 bases between them. The CDR3 is 12 residues long. Germline CDR1 reads LGHNT; CDR2 reads FRNRAP. The DNA for the CDR3 is TGTGCTAGTGGGACTAGTGGCTACGAGCAGTACTTC. Residues: CASGTSGYEQYF.

The chain couples TRBV19 to TRBJ1-2; the D is unclear. The V gene lost 4 bases and the J gene lost 5 bases, with 8 bases spanning the gap. Germline-derived CDR1 and CDR2 are LNHDA and SQIVND (reference sequence). The CDR3 loop spans 12 amino acids. In nucleotides, the CDR3 is TGTGCCAGTAGTACACGGACTTATGGCTACACCTTC. It specifies CASSTRTYGYTF.

The gene calls are TRBV19 and TRBJ1-3; D ambiguous. V was cut by 6 bases and J by 2 bases, with 17 bases left in between. The CDR3 has 16 residues. CDR1 LNHDA and CDR2 SQIVND come from the germline V gene (reference sequence). The CDR3 DNA is TGTGCCAGTAGATCTCCCGGGAGGGAGGCTGGAAACACCATATATTTT. Encoded protein: CASRSPGREAGNTIYF.

The chain combines TRBV27 with TRBJ1-2, with D perhaps TRBD1 (6 bases). This CDR3 contains 15 residues. Germline V CDR1 and CDR2: MNHEY, SMNVEV (reference sequence). The ends were cut back, 5 bases at V and 4 bases at J, with 17 bases in the middle. In DNA, the CDR3 is TGTGCCAGCAGTCCCGGTCAGGGGAGGGGCTATGGCTACACCTTC. Its protein product is CASSPGQGRGYGYTF.

This clone was seen repeatedly, ten times or more. This chain joins TRBV5-1 and TRBJ2-7, with 9 bases that match TRBD1. There are 14 residues in the CDR3. Per the germline V gene, CDR1 is SGHRS and CDR2 is YFSETQ. V lost 4 bases, J lost 5 bases, and 7 bases stayed unmatched. The CDR3 nucleotides read TGCGCCAGCAGCGTCATACAGGGGGCCCACGAGCAGTACTTC. It codes for CASSVIQGAHEQYF.

The CDR3 region has the DNA TGTGCCAGCAGCGTACTCCCACAGGGTGACTATGGCTACACCTTC. Protein: CASSVLPQGDYGYTF. The chain couples TRBV9 to TRBJ1-2, with TRBD1 as a possible D gene (6 bases). The CDR3 runs to 15 residues. V was trimmed by 1 base and J by 3 bases, leaving 13 bases between them. The germline CDR1 and CDR2 sequences are SGDLS and YYNGEE.

The CDR3 nucleotides are TGTGCCAGCATGGGGAGTGTCTATAATTCACCCCTCCACTTT. It specifies CASMGSVYNSPLHF. V usage is TRBV7-2 and J usage is TRBJ1-6; D is ambiguous. CDR3 length equals 14 residues. Germline V gives CDR1 SGHTA, CDR2 FQGNSA. V dropped 7 bases and J dropped 3 bases, with 10 bases sitting between them.

The chain is built from TRBV19 and TRBJ1-2; 7 bases are a match to TRBD1. The CDR3 extends over 17 amino acids. Germline values: CDR1 LNHDA, CDR2 SQIVND (reference sequence). The V segment lost 2 bases and the J segment 1 base; nucleotides outside the gene matches: 10. The chain's CDR3 is CASSIIRRGQDNYGYTF. The CDR3, as DNA: TGTGCCAGTAGTATAATTAGAAGAGGACAGGATAACTATGGCTACACCTTC.

The chain uses TRBV24-1 and TRBJ2-1, with 8 bases fitting TRBD2. This CDR3 region has 13 residues. V shed 7 bases and J 8 bases; nucleotides not matched to a gene: 6. The germline gives CDR1 KGHDR, CDR2 SFDVKD. Written as DNA, the CDR3 is TGTGCCACCAGGGCGGGGGGCTTGGATGAGCAGTTCTTC. Translated, it gives CATRAGGLDEQFF.

This chain joins TRBV29-1 and TRBJ1-2; TRBD1 matches at 7 bases. Germline trimming cut 2 bases from V and 1 base from J; bases unmatched to any gene: 16. From germline, CDR1 is SQVTM and CDR2 ANQGSEA. The CDR3 is 18 residues long. The CDR3 region has the DNA TGCAGCGTTGAACCCCGGGACAGTAATTATGAGGGTAACTATGGCTACACCTTC. Protein: CSVEPRDSNYEGNYGYTF.

This rearrangement joins TRBV19 to TRBJ2-7; TRBD2 might be the D (5 bases). Deletions cut 4 bases from V and 3 bases from J, with 16 bases between. Germline loops: CDR1 LNHDA, CDR2 SQIVND (reference sequence). This CDR3 has 15 residues. CDR3 sequence: CASSTRLIGGYEQYF. As DNA, the CDR3 is TGTGCCAGTAGTACCAGACTAATAGGCGGCTACGAGCAGTACTTC. Full variable domain (remainder filled in from reference TRBV19 and TRBJ2-7): DGGITQSPKYLFRKEGQNVTLSCEQNLNHDAMYWYRQDPGQGLRLIYYSQIVNDFQKGDIAEGYSVSREKKESFPLTVTSAQKNPTAFYLCASSTRLIGGYEQYFGPGTRLTVT.

The CDR3 sequence: CASSAQRRGYNSPLHF. The CDR3 nucleotides are TGTGCCAGTAGTGCCCAGCGGAGAGGATATAATTCACCCCTCCACTTT. The V gene is TRBV19, the J gene TRBJ1-6; unclear D gene. The CDR3 covers 16 residues. Germline V gene lookup returns CDR1 LNHDA and CDR2 SQIVND (reference sequence). Trimming took off 5 bases at V and 4 bases at J, with 15 bases between the two ends.

The chain couples TRBV2 to TRBJ1-3, with 10 bases that match TRBD1. Unmatched junction bases numbered 6, after V lost 6 bases and J lost 4 bases. The CDR3 is 15 residues long. Germline loops: CDR1 SNHLY, CDR2 FYNNEI. The CDR3 protein is CASSRQGANGNTIYF. DNA of the CDR3: TGTGCCAGCAGCAGACAGGGGGCGAACGGAAACACCATATATTTT.

The chain has TRBV11-2 and TRBJ2-7; D is perhaps TRBD1 (5 bases). Germline CDR1 and CDR2: SGHAT and FQNNGV. CDR3 length equals 14 residues. With 2 bases removed from V and 1 base from J, the gap between germline ends came to 9 bases. The CDR3 bases are TGTGCCAGCAGCTTACAAGGGGTATCCTACGAGCAGTACTTC. Protein product: CASSLQGVSYEQYF.

The chain links TRBV5-6 to TRBJ1-1; 12 positions agree with TRBD1. Germline V gene data show CDR1 as SGHDT and CDR2 as YYEEEE. J lost 5 bases, V lost 3 bases, and 8 bases had no gene match. This CDR3 is 16 amino acids long. In DNA form, the CDR3 reads TGTGCCAGCAGCTGGGGGACAGGGGGCAGGGGAACTGAAGCTTTCTTT. This sequence encodes CASSWGTGGRGTEAFF.